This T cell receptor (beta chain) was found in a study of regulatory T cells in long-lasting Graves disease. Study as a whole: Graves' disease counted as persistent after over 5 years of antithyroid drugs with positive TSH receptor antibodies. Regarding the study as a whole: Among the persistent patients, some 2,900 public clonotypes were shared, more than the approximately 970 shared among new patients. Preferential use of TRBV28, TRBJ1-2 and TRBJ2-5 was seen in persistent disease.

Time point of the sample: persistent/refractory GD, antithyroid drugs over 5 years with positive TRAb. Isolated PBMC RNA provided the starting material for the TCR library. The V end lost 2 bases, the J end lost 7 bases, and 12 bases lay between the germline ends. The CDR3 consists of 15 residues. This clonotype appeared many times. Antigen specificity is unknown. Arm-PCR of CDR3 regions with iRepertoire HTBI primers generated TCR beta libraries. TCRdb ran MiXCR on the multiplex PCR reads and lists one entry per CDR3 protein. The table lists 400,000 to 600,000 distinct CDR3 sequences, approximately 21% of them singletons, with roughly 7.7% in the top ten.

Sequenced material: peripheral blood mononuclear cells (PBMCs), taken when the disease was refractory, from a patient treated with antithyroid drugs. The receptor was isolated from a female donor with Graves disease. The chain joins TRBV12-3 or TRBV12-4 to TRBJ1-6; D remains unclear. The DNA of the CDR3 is TGTGCCAGCAGTTTATTGGGAAAACAAAATTCACCCCTCCACTTT. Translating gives CASSLLGKQNSPLHF.